A selection of T cell receptor beta chains follows, all from one sample in a study of OX40 agonist ivuxolimab in advanced cancers. The method was immunoSEQ multiplex PCR; TCRdb's version includes in-frame clones alone and lacks a portion of them. The sample includes 80,000 to 100,000 clones, approximately 90% of them seen just once. The input for sequencing was CD4+ or CD8+ T cells sorted from blood, taken in a trial of the OX40 agonist ivuxolimab. The receptor set was obtained from an adult with an advanced solid tumor such as melanoma, head and neck, liver or kidney cancer. Both conserved end residues are part of each CDR3.

v_call	cdr3_aa
TRBV7-9	CASSSRKGLSTDTQYF
TRBV19	CASSPIPIRDRAGYTF
TRBV7-2	CAAGGYNSYEQYF
TRBV5-1	CASSLGSGNTIYF
TRBV7-9	CASSARGGVTDTQYF
TRBV30	CAWSAGGGYTF
TRBV7-8	CASSLLGSGGTDTQYF
TRBV5-1	CASSLDSLGFYNEQFF
TRBV2	CASSSPGATSGRTSTDTQYF
TRBV28	CVGTGNTEAFF
TRBV5-1	CASSLAGGGLTDTQYF
TRBV28	CASSFLGQPQHF
TRBV4-3	CASSQDIDRTGGYGYTF
TRBV29-1	CSVGRVFGTDTQYF
TRBV9	CASSEGSGDTQYF
TRBV19	CASSITGLGTDTQYF
TRBV7-9	CASLGGRGTEAFF
TRBV7-2	CAIKIGSGELFF
TRBV28	CAYAGAAHYEQYF
TRBV19	CASSIDWSGQGSGDTQYF
TRBV11-2	CASSPSWGRGRSTDTQYF
TRBV7-2	CASSLVGGGAHNEQFF
TRBV27	CASRDRGGNEKLFF
TRBV18	CASAGQVTYNEQFF
TRBV6-6	CASDPGTLHNEKLFF
TRBV19	CASSIFGGTDTQYF
TRBV25-1	CASTSLELLGGEQFF
TRBV2	CASSETKQQFF
TRBV10-3	CAISIGLAGESTGELFF
TRBV7-2	CASSLGGRAGLDTQYF
TRBV6-1	CASSARYDMNSNQPQHF
TRBV28	CASIGNPNVLTF
TRBV7-2	CASGAGPPNIQYF
TRBV5-1	CASSLRLGINEQFF
TRBV5-4	CASSLRQGAETQYF